The TCR beta chain described here comes from a study of blood T cells in healthy people across ages. The CDR3 spans 15 residues. Germline V gene data show CDR1 as SGHTA and CDR2 as FQGNSA. The germline V and J ends were trimmed by 5 bases and 5 bases, with 18 bases remaining between them. Primed by a sample-barcoded 5' primer and a J-beta primer mix, a second PCR proceeded for about 6 to 12 cycles. From the 5' RACE reads, TCRdb called clonotypes with MiXCR, one entry per CDR3 protein. The sample yields 1.8 million or so distinct CDR3 sequences, approximately 40% seen once. The receptor was derived from a human donor in good health. V is TRBV7-2 and J is TRBJ2-5, with TRBD1 as a possible D gene (6 bases). Sequences were obtained from blood. The DNA for the CDR3 is TGTGCCAGCAGCCCTACCGGGACACCCGGGGAGACCCAGTACTTC. Its protein product is CASSPTGTPGETQYF.